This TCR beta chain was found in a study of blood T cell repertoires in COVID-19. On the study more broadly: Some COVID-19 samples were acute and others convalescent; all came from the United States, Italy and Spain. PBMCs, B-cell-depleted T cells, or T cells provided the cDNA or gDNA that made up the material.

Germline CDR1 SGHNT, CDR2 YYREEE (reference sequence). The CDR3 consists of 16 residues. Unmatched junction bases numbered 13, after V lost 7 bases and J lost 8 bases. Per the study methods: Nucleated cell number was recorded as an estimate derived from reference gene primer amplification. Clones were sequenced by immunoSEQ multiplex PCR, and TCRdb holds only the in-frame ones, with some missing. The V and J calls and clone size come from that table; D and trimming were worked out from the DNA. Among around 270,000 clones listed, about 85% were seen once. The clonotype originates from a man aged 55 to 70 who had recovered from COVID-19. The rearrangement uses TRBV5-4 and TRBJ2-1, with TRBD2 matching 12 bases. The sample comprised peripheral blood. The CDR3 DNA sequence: TGTGCCAGCTCTCCCCTAGCGGGGGGGCCTATCGATGAGCAGTTCTTC. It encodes CASSPLAGGPIDEQFF.